The clone carrying this T cell receptor (beta chain) showed up just a few times. Its antigen is currently unknown. A sample-barcoded 5' primer and a J-beta primer mix were used in a second PCR of roughly 6 to 11 cycles. Each TCR beta cDNA got a 12-nucleotide random molecular identifier. One entry per CDR3 protein results from TCRdb running MiXCR on the 5' RACE reads. The table lists around 2 million distinct CDR3 sequences, roughly two fifths of them singletons. This entry is derived from a study of blood T cells in healthy people across ages. General study results and limits: No conclusive comparison of naive versus antigen-experienced cells was possible with unsorted PBMCs. Per million T cells, the diversity of TCR beta decreased roughly linearly as age advanced. There were more naive CD4+ cells and higher diversity in long-lived donors than in aged donors.

Germline CDR1 reads LNHNV; CDR2 reads YYDKDF (reference sequence). The CDR3 consists of 15 residues. V lost 0 bases, J lost 1 base, and 10 bases lay in between. Sequencing was done on a sample of blood. The V gene is TRBV15, the J gene TRBJ2-7; D is ambiguous. The TCR was taken from a human donor in good health. This CDR3 reads CATSRETELSYEQYF. CDR3 DNA sequence: TGTGCCACCAGCAGAGAAACAGAATTGTCCTACGAGCAGTACTTC.